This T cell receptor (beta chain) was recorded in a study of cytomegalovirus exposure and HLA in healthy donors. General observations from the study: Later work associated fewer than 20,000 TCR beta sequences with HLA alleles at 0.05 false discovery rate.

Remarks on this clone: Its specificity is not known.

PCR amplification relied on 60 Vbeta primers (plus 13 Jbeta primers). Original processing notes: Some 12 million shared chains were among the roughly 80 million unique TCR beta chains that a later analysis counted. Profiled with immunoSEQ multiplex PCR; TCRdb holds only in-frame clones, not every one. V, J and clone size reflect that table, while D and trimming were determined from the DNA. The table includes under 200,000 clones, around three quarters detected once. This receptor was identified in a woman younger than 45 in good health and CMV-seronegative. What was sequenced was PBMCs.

CDR3 DNA sequence: TGCGCCAGCAGCATTGGGACTACCAATGAGCAGTTCTTC. Protein sequence: CASSIGTTNEQFF. This chain connects TRBV5-1 to TRBJ2-1; 7 nucleotides agree with TRBD2. The J segment lost 6 bases and the V segment lost 4 bases, leaving 4 bases of the junction unmatched. CDR1 is SGHRS and CDR2 is YFSETQ in the germline V gene. The CDR3 extends over 13 amino acids.